The source of this T cell receptor beta chain is a study of early T cells in non-severe SARS-CoV-2 infection. Study information: Chains stayed unpaired after sequencing of bulk RNA from unsorted whole blood.

This clonotype showed up just a few times. Via MiXCR, TCRdb re-called the 5' RACE reads, giving one row per CDR3 protein. The sample lists tens of thousands of distinct CDR3 sequences, roughly 13% occurring once. This CDR3 has 13 amino acids. Germline values: CDR1 SGHRS, CDR2 YFSETQ. Trimming shortened V by 0 bases and J by 4 bases, and 8 bases separated the two germline ends. This receptor was obtained from an adult who was a healthcare worker with PCR-confirmed SARS-CoV-2 infection or an uninfected control (not recorded which). The source material was whole blood, sampled at baseline. The chain links TRBV5-1 to TRBJ2-7, with unresolved D. The DNA of the CDR3 is TGCGCCAGCAGCTTGGGGTCACTGTACGAGCAGTACTTC. Amino acids: CASSLGSLYEQYF.